This T cell receptor beta chain was retrieved from a study of neoadjuvant anti-PD-1 for oral cavity cancer. Turning to the study itself: Patients without progression received a fourth nivolumab dose around day 43, then surgical resection on days 50-56. Findings and caveats of the study: TCR analyses covered only a few patients per response group.

Clones were sequenced by immunoSEQ multiplex PCR, and TCRdb holds only the in-frame ones, with some missing. This table has just over 9,000 clones, around 66% appearing once. Documented time point: after neoadjuvant nivolumab, at surgical resection. On this clone itself: Antigen unknown.

The V end was cut by 4 bases, the J end by 1 base, with 20 bases between. CDR3 size: 18 residues. CDR1 MNHNS and CDR2 SASEGT come from the germline V gene. Sample: PBMCs, taken after nivolumab (anti-PD-1) treatment. The TCR sequence derives from a person between 40 and 79 years old with oral cavity squamous cell carcinoma. V is TRBV6-1 and J is TRBJ1-3; D might be TRBD1 (5 bases). CDR3 sequence reads: CASSAAGLRQISGNTIYF. DNA for the CDR3: TGTGCCAGCAGTGCGGCGGGGTTAAGACAGATATCTGGAAACACCATATATTTT.